This T cell receptor (beta chain) was identified during a study of cytomegalovirus exposure and HLA in healthy donors. About this clone itself: Its antigen is currently unknown.

Libraries were prepared by immunoSEQ multiplex PCR; TCRdb keeps only in-frame clonotypes and omits some of them. Altogether roughly 300,000 clones are present, about nine tenths being singletons, with the ten largest covering about 0.91%. These donors were members of the approximately 110-subject validation cohort, a group separate from the approximately 620-subject first cohort. Findings and caveats of the study: Most observed TCR sequences were rare, whereas some public TCRs were detected in many donors. CMV antigen specificity was confirmed in vitro for a few CMV-associated chains. The study put some 160 TCR beta chains on its list as cytomegalovirus-associated.

This sequence originates from a woman aged 18 to 35 in good health and CMV-seronegative. Specimen: PBMCs.

CDR3 coding DNA: TGCGCCAGCAGCCAAAGCGGGATGGAGACCCAGTACTTC. This encodes CASSQSGMETQYF. The rearrangement joins TRBV4-1 to TRBJ2-5; TRBD2 aligns across 7 bases. The germline gives CDR1 MGHRA, CDR2 YSYEKL. The ends lost 2 bases at V and 5 bases at J; junction bases unmatched: 2. The CDR3 extends over 13 amino acids.